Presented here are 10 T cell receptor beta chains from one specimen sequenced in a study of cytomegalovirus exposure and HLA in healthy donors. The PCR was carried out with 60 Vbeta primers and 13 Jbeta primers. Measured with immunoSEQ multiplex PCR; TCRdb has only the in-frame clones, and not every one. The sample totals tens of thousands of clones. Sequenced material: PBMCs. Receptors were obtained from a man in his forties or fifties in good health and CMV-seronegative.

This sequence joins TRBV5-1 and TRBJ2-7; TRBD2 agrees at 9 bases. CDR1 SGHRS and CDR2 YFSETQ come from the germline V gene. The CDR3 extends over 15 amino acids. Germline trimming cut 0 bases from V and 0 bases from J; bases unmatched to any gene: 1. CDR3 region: CASSLGSGSSYEQYF. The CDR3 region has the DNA TGCGCCAGCAGCTTGGGTAGCGGGAGCTCCTACGAGCAGTACTTC.

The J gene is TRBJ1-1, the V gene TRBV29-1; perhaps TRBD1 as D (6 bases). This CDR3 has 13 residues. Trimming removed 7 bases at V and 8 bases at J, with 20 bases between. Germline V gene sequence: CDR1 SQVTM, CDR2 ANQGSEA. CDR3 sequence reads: CSAAQGQHMEAFF. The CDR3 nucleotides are TGCAGCGCCGCACAGGGACAACATATGGAAGCTTTCTTT.

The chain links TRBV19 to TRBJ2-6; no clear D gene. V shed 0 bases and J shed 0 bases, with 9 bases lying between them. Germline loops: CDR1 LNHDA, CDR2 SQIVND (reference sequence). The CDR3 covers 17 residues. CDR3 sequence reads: CASSIETTSSGANVLTF. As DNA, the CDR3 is TGTGCCAGTAGTATAGAGACGACAAGCTCTGGGGCCAACGTCCTGACTTTC.

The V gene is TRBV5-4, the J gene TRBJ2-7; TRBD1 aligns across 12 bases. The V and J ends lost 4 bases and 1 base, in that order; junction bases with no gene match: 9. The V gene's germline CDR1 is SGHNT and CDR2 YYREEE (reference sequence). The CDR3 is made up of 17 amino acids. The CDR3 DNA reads TGTGCCAGCAGCCTTCCGGGACAGGGGGCTAAGTCCTACGAGCAGTACTTC. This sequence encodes CASSLPGQGAKSYEQYF.

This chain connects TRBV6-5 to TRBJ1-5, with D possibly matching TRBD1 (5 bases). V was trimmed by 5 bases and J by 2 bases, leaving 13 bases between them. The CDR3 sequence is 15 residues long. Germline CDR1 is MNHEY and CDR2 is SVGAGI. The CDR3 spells CASSPGGAGNQPQHF. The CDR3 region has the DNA TGTGCCAGCAGTCCCGGCGGGGCCGGCAATCAGCCCCAGCATTTT.

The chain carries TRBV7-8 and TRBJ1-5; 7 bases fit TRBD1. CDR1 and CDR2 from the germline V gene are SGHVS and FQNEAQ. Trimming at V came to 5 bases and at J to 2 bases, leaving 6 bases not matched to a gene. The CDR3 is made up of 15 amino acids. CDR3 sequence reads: CASSVQTGGNQPQHF. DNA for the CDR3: TGTGCCAGCAGCGTACAAACAGGGGGCAATCAGCCCCAGCATTTT.

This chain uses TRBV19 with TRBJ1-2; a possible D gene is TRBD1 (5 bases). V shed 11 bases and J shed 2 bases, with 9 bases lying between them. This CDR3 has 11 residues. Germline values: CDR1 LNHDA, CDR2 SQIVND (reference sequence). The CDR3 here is CAGYRNYGYTF. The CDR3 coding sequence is TGTGCCGGATACAGGAACTATGGCTACACCTTC.

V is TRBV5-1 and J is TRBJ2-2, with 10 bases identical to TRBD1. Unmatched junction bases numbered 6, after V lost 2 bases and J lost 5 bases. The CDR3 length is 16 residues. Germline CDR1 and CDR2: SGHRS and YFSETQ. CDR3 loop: CASSFTPGQGTGELFF. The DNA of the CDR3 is TGCGCCAGCAGCTTTACTCCGGGACAGGGGACCGGGGAGCTGTTTTTT.

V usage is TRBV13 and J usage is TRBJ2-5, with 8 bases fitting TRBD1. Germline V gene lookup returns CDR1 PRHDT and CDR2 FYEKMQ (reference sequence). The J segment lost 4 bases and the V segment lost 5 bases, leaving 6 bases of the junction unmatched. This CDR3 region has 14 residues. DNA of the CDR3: TGTGCCAGCAGCAAGACAGGGGTAAGAGAGACCCAGTACTTC. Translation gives CASSKTGVRETQYF.

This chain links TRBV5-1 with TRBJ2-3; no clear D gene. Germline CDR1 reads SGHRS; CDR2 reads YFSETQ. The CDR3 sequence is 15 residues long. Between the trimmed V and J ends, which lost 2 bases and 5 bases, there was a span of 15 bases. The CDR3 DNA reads TGCGCCAGCAGCTTCGGAGCACTATTCAAAGATACGCAGTATTTT. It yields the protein CASSFGALFKDTQYF. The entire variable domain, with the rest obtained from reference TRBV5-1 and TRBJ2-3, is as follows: KAGVTQTPRYLIKTRGQQVTLSCSPISGHRSVSWYQQTPGQGLQFLFEYFSETQRNKGNFPGRFSGRQFSNSRSEMNVSTLELGDSALYLCASSFGALFKDTQYFGPGTRLTVL.